This T cell receptor (beta chain) emerged from a study of siplizumab effects on memory and regulatory T cells. This CDR3 is 13 amino acids long. The V gene's germline CDR1 is MGHRA and CDR2 YSYEKL. V lost 4 bases and J 1 base, leaving 7 bases between the germline ends. TCRdb's copy holds only in-frame clones and misses some; the assay was immunoSEQ multiplex PCR. This sample has approximately 65,000 clones; 70% to 85% occur once, and the top ten carry about 0.4%. The rearrangement joins TRBV4-1 to TRBJ1-1; no reliable D call. This receptor was obtained from a human donor in good health. The specimen was memory CD4+ T cells sorted from blood. The CDR3 region has the DNA TGCGCCAGCAGCCCCTCTAAGAACACTGAAGCTTTCTTT. This translates into CASSPSKNTEAFF.